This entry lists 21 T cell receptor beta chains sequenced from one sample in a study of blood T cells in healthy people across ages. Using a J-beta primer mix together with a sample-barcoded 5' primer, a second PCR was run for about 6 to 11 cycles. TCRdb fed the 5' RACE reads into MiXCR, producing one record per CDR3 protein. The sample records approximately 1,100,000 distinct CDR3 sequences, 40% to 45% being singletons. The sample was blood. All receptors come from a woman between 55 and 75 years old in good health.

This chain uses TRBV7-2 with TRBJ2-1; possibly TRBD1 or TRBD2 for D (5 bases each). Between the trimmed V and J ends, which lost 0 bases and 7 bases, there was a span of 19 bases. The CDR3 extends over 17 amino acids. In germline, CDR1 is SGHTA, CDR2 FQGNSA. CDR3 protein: CASSLAFGALAGNEQFF. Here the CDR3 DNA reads TGTGCCAGCAGCTTAGCTTTCGGGGCGTTAGCCGGAAATGAGCAGTTCTTC.

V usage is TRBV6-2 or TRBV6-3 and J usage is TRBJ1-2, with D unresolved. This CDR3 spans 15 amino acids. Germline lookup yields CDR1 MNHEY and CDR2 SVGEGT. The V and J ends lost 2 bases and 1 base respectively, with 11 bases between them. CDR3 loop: CASSYRVGINYGYTF. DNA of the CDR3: TGTGCCAGCAGTTACCGGGTAGGAATTAACTATGGCTACACCTTC.

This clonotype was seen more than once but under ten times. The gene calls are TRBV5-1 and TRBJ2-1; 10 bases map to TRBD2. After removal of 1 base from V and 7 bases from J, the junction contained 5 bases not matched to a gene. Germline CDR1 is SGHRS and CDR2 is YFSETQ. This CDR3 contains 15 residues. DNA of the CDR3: TGCGCCAGCAGCTTGTGGACTAGCGGCGGGAATGAGCAGTTCTTC. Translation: CASSLWTSGGNEQFF.

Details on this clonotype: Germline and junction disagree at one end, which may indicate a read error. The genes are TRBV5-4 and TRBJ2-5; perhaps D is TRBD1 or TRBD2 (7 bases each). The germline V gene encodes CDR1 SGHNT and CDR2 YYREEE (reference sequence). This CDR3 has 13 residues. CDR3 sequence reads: CGSRGGQQETQYF. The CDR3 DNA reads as TGTGGCAGCAGGGGGGGACAGCAAGAGACCCAGTACTTC.

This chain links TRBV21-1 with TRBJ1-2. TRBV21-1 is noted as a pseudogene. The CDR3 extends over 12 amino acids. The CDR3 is CASRTADYGYTF. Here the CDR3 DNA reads TGTGCCAGCAGGACAGCTGACTATGGCTACACCTTC.

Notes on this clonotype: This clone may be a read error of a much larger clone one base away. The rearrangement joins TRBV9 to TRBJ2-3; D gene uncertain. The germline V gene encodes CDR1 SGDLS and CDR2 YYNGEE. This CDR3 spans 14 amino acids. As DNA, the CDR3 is TGTGCCAGCAGCGTAGACGGTTCCGGAGATATGCAGTATTTT. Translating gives CASSVDGSGDMQYF.

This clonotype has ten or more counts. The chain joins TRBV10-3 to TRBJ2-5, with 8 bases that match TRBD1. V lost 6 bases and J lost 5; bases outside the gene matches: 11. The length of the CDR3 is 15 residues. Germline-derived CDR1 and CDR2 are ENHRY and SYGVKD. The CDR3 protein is CAIRGTGGSGETQYF. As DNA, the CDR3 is TGTGCCATCAGAGGGACAGGCGGCTCGGGGGAGACCCAGTACTTC.

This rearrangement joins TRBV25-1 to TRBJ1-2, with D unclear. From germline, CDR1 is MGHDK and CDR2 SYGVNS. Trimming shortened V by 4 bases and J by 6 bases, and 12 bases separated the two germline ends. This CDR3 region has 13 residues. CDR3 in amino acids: CASSAIPLDGYTF. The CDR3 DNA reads TGTGCCAGCAGTGCTATCCCCCTAGATGGCTACACCTTC.

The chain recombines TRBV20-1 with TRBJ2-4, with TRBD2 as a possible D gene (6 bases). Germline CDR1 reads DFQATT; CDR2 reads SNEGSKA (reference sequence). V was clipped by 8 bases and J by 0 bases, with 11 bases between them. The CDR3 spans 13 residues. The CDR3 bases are TGCAGTACCGGAGGGAAAGCCAAAAACATTCAGTACTTC. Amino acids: CSTGGKAKNIQYF.

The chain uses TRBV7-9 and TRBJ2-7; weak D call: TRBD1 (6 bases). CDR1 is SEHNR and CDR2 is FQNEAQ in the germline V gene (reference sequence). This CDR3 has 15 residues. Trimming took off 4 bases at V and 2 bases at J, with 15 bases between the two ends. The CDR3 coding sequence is TGTGCCAGCAGCTCTGACAGGATTCAGACCTACGAGCAGTACTTC. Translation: CASSSDRIQTYEQYF.

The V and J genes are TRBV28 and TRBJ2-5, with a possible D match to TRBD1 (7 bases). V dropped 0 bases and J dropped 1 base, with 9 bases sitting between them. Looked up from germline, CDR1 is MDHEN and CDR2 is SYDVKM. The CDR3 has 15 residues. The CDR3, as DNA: TGTGCCAGCAGTTTATGGCAGGGGGGCCAAGAGACCCAGTACTTC. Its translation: CASSLWQGGQETQYF.

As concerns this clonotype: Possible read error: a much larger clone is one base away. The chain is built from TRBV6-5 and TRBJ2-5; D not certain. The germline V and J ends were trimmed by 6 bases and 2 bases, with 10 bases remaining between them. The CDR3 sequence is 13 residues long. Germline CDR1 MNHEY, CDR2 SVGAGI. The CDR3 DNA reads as TGTGCCAGCAGCCACGGACCGCAAGAGACCCAGTACTTC. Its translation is CASSHGPQETQYF.

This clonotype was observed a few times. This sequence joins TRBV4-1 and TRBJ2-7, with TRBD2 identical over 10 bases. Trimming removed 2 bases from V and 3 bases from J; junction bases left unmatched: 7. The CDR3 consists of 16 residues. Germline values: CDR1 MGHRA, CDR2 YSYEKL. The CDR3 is CASSQLLAGRRYEQYF. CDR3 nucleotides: TGCGCCAGCAGCCAACTACTAGCGGGGCGCCGCTACGAGCAGTACTTC.

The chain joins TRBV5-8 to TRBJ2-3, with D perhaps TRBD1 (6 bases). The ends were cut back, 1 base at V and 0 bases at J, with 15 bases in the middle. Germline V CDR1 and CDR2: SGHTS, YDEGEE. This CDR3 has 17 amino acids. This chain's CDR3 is CASSLSLQGPSTDTQYF. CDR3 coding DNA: TGTGCCAGCAGCTTGTCGCTACAGGGACCTAGCACAGATACGCAGTATTTT. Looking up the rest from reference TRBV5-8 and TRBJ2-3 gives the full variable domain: EAGVTQSPTHLIKTRGQQATLRCSPISGHTSVYWYQQALGLGLQFLLWYDEGEERNRGNFPPRFSGRQFPNYSSELNVNALELEDSALYLCASSLSLQGPSTDTQYFGPGTRLTVL.

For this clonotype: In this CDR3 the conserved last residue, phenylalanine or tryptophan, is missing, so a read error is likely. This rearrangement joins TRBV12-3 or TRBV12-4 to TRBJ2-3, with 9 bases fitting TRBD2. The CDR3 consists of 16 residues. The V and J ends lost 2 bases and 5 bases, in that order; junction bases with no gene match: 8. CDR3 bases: TGTGCCAGCAGTTTAATCGGGCGGGAGGGAGGAGATACGCAGTATTCT. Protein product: CASSLIGREGGDTQYS.

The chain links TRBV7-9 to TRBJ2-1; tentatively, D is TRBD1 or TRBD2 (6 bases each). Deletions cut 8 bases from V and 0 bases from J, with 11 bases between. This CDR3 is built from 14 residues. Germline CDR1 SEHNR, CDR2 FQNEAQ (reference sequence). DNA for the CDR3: TGTGCCAGCGTAGGGGGGCACTCCTACAATGAGCAGTTCTTC. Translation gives CASVGGHSYNEQFF.

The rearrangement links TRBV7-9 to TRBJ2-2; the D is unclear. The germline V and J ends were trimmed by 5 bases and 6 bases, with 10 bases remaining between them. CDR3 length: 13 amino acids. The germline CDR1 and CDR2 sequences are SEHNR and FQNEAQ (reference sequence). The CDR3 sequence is CASSVSGAGELFF. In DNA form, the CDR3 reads TGTGCCAGCAGCGTTTCTGGGGCCGGGGAGCTGTTTTTT.

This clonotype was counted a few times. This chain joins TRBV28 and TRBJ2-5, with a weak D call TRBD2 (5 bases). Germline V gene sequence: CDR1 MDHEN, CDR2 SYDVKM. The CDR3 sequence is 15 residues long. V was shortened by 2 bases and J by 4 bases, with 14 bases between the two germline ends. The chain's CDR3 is CASSLVPPGRETQYF. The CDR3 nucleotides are TGTGCCAGCAGTTTAGTGCCCCCGGGAAGAGAGACCCAGTACTTC. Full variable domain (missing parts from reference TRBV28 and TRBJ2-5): DVKVTQSSRYLVKRTGEKVFLECVQDMDHENMFWYRQDPGLGLRLIYFSYDVKMKEKGDIPEGYSVSREKKERFSLILESASTNQTSMYLCASSLVPPGRETQYFGPGTRLLVL.

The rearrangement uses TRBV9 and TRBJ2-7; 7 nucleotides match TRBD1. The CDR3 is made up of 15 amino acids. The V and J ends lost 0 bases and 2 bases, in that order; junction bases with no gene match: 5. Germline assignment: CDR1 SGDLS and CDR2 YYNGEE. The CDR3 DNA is TGTGCCAGCAGCGTAGGGGACAGTCTTGCCTACGAGCAGTACTTC. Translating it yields CASSVGDSLAYEQYF. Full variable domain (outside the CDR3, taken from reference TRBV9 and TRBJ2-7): DSGVTQTPKHLITATGQRVTLRCSPRSGDLSVYWYQQSLDQGLQFLIQYYNGEERAKGNILERFSAQQFPDLHSELNLSSLELGDSALYFCASSVGDSLAYEQYFGPGTRLTVT.

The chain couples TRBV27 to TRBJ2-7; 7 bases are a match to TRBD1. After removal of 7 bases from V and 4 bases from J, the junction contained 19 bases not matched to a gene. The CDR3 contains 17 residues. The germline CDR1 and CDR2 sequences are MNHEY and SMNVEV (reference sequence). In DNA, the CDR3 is TGTGCCAGCATCCCCCTGGGCCGTCCAGGGGGAACGTACGAGCAGTACTTC. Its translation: CASIPLGRPGGTYEQYF.

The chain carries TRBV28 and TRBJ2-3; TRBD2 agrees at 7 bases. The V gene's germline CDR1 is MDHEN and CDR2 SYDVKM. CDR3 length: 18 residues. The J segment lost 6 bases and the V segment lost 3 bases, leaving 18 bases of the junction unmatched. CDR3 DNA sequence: TGTGCCAGCAGTTTTGGGCTAGCGGAGGGGTTCGGGAGGGATACGCAGTATTTT. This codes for CASSFGLAEGFGRDTQYF.